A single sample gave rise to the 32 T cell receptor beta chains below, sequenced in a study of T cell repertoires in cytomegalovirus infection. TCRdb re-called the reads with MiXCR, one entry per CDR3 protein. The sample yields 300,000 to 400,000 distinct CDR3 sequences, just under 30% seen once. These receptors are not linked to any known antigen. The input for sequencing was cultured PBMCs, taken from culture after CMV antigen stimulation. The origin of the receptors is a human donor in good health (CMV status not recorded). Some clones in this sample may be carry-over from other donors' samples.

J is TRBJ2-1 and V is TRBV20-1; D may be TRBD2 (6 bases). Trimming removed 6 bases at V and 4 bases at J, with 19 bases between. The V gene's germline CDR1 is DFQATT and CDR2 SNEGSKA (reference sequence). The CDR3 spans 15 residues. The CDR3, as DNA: TGCAGTGCAAACGAGGAGGTAGCGGTTTACAATGAGCAGTTCTTC. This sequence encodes CSANEEVAVYNEQFF.

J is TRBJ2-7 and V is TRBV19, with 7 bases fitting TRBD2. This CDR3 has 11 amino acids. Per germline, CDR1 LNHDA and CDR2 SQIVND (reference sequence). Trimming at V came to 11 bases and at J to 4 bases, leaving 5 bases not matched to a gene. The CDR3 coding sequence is TGTGCCGGCGGGAGTCGGTACGAGCAGTACTTC. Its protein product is CAGGSRYEQYF.

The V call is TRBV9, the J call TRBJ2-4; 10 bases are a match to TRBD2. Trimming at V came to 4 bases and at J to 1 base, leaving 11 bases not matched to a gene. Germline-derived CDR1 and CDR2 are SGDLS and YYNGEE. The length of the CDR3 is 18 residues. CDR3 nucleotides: TGTGCCAGCAGCCCCGGGAGCGGGAGGGCCGTTGCCAAAAACATTCAGTACTTC. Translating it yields CASSPGSGRAVAKNIQYF.

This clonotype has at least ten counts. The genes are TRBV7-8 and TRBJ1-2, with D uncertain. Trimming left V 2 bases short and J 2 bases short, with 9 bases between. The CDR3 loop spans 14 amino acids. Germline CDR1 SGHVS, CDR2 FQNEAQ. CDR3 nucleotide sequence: TGTGCCAGCAGCTTAACGACGGACAACTATGGCTACACCTTC. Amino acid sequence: CASSLTTDNYGYTF.

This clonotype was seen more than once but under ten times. The CDR3 loop is CAIASSNEQFF. For the CDR3, the DNA is TGTGCCATCGCGTCTAGCAATGAGCAGTTCTTC. The chain couples TRBV19 to TRBJ2-1; D remains ambiguous. The CDR3 consists of 11 residues. Germline loops: CDR1 LNHDA, CDR2 SQIVND (reference sequence). With 10 bases removed from V and 6 bases from J, the gap between germline ends came to 10 bases.

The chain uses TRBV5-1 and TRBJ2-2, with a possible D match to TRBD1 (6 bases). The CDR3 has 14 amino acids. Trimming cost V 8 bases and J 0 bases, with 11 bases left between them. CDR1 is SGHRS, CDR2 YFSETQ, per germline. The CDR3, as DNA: TGCGCCAGTGCCGGGACACCGAACACCGGGGAGCTGTTTTTT. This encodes CASAGTPNTGELFF. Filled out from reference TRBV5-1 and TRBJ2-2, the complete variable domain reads KAGVTQTPRYLIKTRGQQVTLSCSPISGHRSVSWYQQTPGQGLQFLFEYFSETQRNKGNFPGRFSGRQFSNSRSEMNVSTLELGDSALYLCASAGTPNTGELFFGEGSRLTVL.

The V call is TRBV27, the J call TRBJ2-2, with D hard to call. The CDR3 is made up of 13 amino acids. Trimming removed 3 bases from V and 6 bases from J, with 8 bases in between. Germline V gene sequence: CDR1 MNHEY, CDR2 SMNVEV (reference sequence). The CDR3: CASSLVRSGELFF. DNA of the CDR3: TGTGCCAGCAGTTTGGTACGGTCCGGGGAGCTGTTTTTT.

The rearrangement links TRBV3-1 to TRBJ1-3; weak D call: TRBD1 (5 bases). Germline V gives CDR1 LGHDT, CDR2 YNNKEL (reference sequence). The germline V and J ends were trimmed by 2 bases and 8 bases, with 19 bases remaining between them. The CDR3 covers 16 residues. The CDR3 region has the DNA TGTGCCAGCAGCCAAAGCGCGGGGACTTACGGTCACACCATATATTTT. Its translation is CASSQSAGTYGHTIYF. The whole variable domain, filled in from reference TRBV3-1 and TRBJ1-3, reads DTAVSQTPKYLVTQMGNDKSIKCEQNLGHDTMYWYKQDSKKFLKIMFSYNNKELIINETVPNRFSPKSPDKAHLNLHINSLELGDSAVYFCASSQSAGTYGHTIYFGEGSWLTVV.

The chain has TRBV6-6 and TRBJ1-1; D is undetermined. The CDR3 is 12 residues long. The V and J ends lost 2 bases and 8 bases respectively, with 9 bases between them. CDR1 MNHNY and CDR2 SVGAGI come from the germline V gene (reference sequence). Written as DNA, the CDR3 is TGTGCCAGCAGTTACACCCAAGCCGAAGCTTTCTTT. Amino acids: CASSYTQAEAFF.

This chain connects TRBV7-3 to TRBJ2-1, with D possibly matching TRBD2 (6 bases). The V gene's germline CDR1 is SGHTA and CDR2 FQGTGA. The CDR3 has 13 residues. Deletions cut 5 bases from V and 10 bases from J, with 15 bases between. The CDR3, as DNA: TGTGCCAGCAGCCCCCTGGTTGCGGGGGAGCAGTTCTTC. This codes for CASSPLVAGEQFF.

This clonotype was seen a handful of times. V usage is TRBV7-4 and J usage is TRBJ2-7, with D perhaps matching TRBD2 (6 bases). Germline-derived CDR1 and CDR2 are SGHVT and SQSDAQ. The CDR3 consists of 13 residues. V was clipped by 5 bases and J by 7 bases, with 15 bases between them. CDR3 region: CASSQSGGTEQYF. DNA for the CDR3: TGTGCCAGCAGCCAATCCGGGGGAACGGAGCAGTACTTC.

The CDR3 loop reads CASSPGGFHLSSYNSPLHF. In DNA, the CDR3 is TGTGCCAGCAGCCCCGGGGGCTTTCACTTGAGCTCCTATAATTCACCCCTCCACTTT. The gene calls are TRBV7-6 and TRBJ1-6; possible D gene TRBD1, 6 bases. The CDR3 sequence is 19 residues long. The V end was cut by 5 bases, the J end by 0 bases, with 20 bases between. CDR1 SGHVS and CDR2 FNYEAQ come from the germline V gene. The full variable domain, completed using reference TRBV7-6 and TRBJ1-6, is GAGVSQSPRYKVTKRGQDVALRCDPISGHVSLYWYRQALGQGPEFLTYFNYEAQQDKSGLPNDRFSAERPEGSISTLTIQRTEQRDSAMYRCASSPGGFHLSSYNSPLHFGNGTRLTVT.

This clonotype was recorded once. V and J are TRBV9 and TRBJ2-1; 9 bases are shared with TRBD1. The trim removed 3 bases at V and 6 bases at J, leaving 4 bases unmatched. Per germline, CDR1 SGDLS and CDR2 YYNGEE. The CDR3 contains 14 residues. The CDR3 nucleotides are TGTGCCAGCAGCGAGGGGGGACAGGGCAATGAGCAGTTCTTC. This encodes CASSEGGQGNEQFF.

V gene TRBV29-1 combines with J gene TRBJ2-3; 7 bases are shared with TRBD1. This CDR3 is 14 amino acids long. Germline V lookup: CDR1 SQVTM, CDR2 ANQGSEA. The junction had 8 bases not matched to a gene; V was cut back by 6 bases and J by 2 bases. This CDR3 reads CSVAKTGITDTQYF. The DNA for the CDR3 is TGCAGCGTGGCTAAGACAGGGATCACAGATACGCAGTATTTT.

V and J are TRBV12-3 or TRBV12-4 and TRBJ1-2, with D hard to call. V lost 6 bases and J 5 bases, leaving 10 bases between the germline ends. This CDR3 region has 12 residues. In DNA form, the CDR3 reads TGTGCCAGCAGCACTGGGTGGTATGGCTACACCTTC. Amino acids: CASSTGWYGYTF.

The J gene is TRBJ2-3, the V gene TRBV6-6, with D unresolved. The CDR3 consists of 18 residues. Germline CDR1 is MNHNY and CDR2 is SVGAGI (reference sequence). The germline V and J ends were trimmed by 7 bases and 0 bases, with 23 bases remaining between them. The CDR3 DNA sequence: TGTGCCAGCATTCCCGGACCCAATTTTTTGACTAGCACAGATACGCAGTATTTT. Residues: CASIPGPNFLTSTDTQYF.

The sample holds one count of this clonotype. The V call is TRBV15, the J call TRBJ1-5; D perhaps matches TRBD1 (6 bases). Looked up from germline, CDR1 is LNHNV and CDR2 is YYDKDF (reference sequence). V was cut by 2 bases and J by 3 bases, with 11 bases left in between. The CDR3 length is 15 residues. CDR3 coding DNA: TGTGCCACCAGCAGACTTGACAGGTTCAATCAGCCCCAGCATTTT. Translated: CATSRLDRFNQPQHF.

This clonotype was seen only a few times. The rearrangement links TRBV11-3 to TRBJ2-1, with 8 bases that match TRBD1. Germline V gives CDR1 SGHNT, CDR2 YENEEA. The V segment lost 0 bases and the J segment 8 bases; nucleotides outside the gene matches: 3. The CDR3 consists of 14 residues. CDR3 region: CASSLDQGAYEQFF. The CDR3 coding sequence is TGTGCCAGCAGCTTAGATCAGGGGGCATATGAGCAGTTCTTC.

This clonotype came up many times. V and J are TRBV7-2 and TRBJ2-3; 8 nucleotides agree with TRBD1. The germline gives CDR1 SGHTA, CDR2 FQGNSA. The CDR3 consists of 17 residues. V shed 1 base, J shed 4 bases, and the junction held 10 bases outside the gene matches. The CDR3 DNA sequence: TGTGCCAGCAGCTTAGGATGGCCAGGGGGCCAGTCAGATACGCAGTATTTT. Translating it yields CASSLGWPGGQSDTQYF. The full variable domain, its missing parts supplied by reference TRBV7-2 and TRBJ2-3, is GAGVSQSPSNKVTEKGKDVELRCDPISGHTALYWYRQSLGQGLEFLIYFQGNSAPDKSGLPSDRFSAERTGGSVSTLTIQRTQQEDSAVYLCASSLGWPGGQSDTQYFGPGTRLTVL.

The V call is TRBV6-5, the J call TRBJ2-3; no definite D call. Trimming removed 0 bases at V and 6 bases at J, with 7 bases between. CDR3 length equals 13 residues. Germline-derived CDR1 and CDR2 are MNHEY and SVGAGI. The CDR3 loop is CASSYSRRDTQYF. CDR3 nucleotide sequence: TGTGCCAGCAGTTACTCGAGAAGGGATACGCAGTATTTT.

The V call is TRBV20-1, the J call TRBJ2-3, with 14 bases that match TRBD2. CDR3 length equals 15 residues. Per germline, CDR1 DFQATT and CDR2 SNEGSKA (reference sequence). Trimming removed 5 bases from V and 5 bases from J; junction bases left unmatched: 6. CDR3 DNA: TGCAGTGCTCGGGGACTAGCGGGAGTCCGAGATACGCAGTATTTT. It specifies CSARGLAGVRDTQYF.

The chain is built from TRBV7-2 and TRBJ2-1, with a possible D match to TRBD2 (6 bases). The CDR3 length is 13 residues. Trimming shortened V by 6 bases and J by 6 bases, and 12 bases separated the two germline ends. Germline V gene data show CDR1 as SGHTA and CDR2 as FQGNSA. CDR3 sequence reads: CASRATSFNEQFF. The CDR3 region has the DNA TGTGCCAGCAGAGCGACTAGTTTCAATGAGCAGTTCTTC.

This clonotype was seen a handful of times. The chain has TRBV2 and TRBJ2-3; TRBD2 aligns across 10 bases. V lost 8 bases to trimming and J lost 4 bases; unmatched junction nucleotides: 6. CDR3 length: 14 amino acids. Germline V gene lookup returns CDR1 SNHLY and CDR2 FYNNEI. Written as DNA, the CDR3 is TGTGCCAGCTTCCTAGCGGGAGCGGCAGATACGCAGTATTTT. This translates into CASFLAGAADTQYF.

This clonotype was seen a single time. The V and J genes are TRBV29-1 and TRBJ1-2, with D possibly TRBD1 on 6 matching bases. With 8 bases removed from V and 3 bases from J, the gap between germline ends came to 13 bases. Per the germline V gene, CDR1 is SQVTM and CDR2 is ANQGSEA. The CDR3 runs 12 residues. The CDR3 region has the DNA TGCAGCACCGTGACAGGAGACTATGGCTACACCTTC. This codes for CSTVTGDYGYTF.

CDR3 in amino acids: CASKEAAGSRSGTDTQYF. As DNA, the CDR3 is TGTGCCAGCAAAGAGGCAGCGGGCAGTCGGTCGGGCACAGATACGCAGTATTTT. The chain combines TRBV5-6 with TRBJ2-3, with D perhaps TRBD2 (6 bases). CDR1 is SGHDT, CDR2 YYEEEE, per germline. The CDR3 has 18 residues. Trimming left V 6 bases short and J 1 base short, with 24 bases between.

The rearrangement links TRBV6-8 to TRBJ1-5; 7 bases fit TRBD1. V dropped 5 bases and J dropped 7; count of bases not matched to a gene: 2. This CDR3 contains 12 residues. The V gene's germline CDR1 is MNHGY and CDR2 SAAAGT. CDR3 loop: CASSTGDQPQHF. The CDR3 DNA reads TGTGCCAGCAGTACAGGGGACCAGCCCCAGCATTTT.

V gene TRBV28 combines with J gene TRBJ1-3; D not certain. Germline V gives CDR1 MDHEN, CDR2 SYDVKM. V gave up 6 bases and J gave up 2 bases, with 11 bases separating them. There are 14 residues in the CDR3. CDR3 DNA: TGTGCCAGCAGCTTTGGGTCCACTGGAAACACCATATATTTT. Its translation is CASSFGSTGNTIYF.

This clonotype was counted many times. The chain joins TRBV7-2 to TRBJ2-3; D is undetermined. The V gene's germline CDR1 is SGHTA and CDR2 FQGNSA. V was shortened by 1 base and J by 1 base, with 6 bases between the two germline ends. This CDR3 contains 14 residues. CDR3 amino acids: CASSLGPGTDTQYF. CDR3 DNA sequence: TGTGCCAGCAGCTTAGGGCCAGGCACAGATACGCAGTATTTT.

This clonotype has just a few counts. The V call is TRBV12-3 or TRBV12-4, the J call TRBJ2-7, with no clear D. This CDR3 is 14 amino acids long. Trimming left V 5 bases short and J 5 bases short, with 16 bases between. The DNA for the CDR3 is TGTGCCAGCAGTACTGCTGGTCCCTGGGACGAGCAGTACTTC. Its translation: CASSTAGPWDEQYF.

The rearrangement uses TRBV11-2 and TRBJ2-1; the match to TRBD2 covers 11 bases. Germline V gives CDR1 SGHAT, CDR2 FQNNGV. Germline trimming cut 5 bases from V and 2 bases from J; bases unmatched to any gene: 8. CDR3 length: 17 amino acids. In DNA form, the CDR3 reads TGTGCCAGCAGCCCATCTAGCGGGGGGTTCGCCTACAATGAGCAGTTCTTC. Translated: CASSPSSGGFAYNEQFF.

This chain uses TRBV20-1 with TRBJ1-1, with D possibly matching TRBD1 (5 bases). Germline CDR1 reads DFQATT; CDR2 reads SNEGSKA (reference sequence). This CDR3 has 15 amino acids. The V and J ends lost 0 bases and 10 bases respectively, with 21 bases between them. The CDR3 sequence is CSAREGAWTPGGAFF. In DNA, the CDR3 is TGCAGTGCTAGAGAAGGGGCGTGGACTCCGGGAGGAGCTTTCTTT.

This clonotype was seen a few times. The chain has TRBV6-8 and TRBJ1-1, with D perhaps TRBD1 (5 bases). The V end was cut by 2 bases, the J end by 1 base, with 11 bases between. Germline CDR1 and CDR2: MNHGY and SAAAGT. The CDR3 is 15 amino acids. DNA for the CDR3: TGTGCCAGCAGTTACGAAGGGGCCACGAACACTGAAGCTTTCTTT. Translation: CASSYEGATNTEAFF.